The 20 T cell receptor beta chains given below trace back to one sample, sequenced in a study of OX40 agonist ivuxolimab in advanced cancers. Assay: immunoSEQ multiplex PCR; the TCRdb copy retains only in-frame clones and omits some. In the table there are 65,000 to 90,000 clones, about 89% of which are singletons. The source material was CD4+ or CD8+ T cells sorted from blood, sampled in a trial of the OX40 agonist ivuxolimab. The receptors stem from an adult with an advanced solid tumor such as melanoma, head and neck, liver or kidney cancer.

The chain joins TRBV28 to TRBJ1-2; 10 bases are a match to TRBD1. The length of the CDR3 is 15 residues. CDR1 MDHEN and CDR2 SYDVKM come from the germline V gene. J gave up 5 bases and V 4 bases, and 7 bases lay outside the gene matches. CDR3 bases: TGTGCCAGCAGTTACGCCGGGACAGGGGATTATGGCTACACCTTC. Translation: CASSYAGTGDYGYTF.

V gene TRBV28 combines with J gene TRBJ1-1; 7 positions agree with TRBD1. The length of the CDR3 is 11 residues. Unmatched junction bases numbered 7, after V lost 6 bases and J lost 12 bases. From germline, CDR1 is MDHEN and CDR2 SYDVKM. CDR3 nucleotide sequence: TGTGCCAGCAGCTCCGACAGGGTTACTTTCTTT. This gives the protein CASSSDRVTFF. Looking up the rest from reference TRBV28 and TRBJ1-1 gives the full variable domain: DVKVTQSSRYLVKRTGEKVFLECVQDMDHENMFWYRQDPGLGLRLIYFSYDVKMKEKGDIPEGYSVSREKKERFSLILESASTNQTSMYLCASSSDRVTFFGQGTRLTVV.

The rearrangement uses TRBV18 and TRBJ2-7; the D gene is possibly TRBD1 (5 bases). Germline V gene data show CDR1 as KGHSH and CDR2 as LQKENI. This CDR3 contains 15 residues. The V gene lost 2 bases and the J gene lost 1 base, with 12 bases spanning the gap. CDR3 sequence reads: CASSPGKGKSYEQYF. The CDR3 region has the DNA TGTGCCAGCTCACCAGGAAAGGGGAAGTCCTACGAGCAGTACTTC.

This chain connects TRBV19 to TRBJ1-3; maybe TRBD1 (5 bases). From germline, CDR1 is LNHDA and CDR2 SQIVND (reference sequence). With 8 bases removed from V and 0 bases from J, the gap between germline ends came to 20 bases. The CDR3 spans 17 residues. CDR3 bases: TGTGCCAGTGCGGGGATTTTCGGGGCAATCTCTGGAAACACCATATATTTT. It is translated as CASAGIFGAISGNTIYF.

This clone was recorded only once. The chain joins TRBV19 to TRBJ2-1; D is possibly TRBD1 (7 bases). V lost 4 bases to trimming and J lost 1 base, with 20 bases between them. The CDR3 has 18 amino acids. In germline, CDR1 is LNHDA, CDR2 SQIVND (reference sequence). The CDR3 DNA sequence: TGTGCCAGTAGTACCCGGACAGGTGCGGGGAGTTCCTACAATGAGCAGTTCTTC. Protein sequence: CASSTRTGAGSSYNEQFF.

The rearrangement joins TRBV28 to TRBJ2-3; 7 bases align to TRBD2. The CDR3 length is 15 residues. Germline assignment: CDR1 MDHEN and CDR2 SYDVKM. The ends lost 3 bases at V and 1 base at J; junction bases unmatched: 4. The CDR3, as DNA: TGTGCCAGCAGTTTTGTCGGGAGGCGCACAGATACGCAGTATTTT. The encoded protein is CASSFVGRRTDTQYF.

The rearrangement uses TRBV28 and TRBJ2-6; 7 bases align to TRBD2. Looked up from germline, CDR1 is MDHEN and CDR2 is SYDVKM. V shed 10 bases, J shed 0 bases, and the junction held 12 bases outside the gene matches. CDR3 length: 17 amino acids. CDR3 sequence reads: CATLGGGPISGANVLTF. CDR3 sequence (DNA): TGTGCCACTTTGGGGGGGGGTCCCATCTCTGGGGCCAACGTCCTGACTTTC.

CDR3 DNA: TGCAGCGCTGGGAGGGGACCTGGAAACACCATATATTTT. Protein sequence: CSAGRGPGNTIYF. The gene calls are TRBV29-1 and TRBJ1-3; perhaps TRBD1 as D (5 bases). The CDR3 loop spans 13 amino acids. The V end was cut by 7 bases, the J end by 2 bases, with 12 bases between. Germline V gene lookup returns CDR1 SQVTM and CDR2 ANQGSEA.

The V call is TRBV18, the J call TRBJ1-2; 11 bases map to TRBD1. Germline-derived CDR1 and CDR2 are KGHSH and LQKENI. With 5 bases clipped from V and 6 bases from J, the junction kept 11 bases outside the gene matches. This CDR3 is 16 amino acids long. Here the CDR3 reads CASSSLPDRGRDGYTF. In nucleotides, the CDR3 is TGTGCCAGCTCATCCCTTCCGGACAGGGGGCGGGATGGCTACACCTTC.

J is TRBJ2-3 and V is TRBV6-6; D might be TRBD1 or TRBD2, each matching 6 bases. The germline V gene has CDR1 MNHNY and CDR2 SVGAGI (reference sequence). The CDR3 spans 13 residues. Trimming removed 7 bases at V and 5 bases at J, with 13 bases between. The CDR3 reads CASTRGGQDTQYF. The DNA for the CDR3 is TGTGCCAGCACCCGAGGGGGGCAAGATACGCAGTATTTT.

CDR3 DNA sequence: TGTGCCAGCAGTTCTGGGGCCAACGTCCTGACTTTC. This codes for CASSSGANVLTF. The rearrangement joins TRBV27 to TRBJ2-6; D remains unclear. Per the germline V gene, CDR1 is MNHEY and CDR2 is SMNVEV (reference sequence). V lost 4 bases to trimming and J lost 2 bases, with 0 bases between them. The CDR3 contains 12 residues.

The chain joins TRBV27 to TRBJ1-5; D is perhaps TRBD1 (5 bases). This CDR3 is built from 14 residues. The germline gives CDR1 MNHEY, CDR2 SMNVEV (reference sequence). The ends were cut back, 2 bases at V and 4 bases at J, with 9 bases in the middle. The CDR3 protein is CASSLQGNNQPQHF. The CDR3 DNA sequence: TGTGCCAGCAGTTTACAGGGAAATAATCAGCCCCAGCATTTT.

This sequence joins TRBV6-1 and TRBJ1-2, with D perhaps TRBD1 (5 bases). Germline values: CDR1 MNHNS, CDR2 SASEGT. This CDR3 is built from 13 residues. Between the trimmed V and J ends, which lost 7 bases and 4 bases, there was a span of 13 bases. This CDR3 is CASTPEGTYGYTF. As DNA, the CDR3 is TGTGCCAGCACCCCGGAAGGGACCTATGGCTACACCTTC.

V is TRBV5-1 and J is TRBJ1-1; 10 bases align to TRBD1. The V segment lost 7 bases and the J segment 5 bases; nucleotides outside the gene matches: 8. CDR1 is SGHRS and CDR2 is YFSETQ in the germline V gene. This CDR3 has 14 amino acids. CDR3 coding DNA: TGCGCCAGCTTGTCGACAGGGGGCGCGACTGAAGCTTTCTTT. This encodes CASLSTGGATEAFF. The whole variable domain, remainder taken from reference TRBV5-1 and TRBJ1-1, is KAGVTQTPRYLIKTRGQQVTLSCSPISGHRSVSWYQQTPGQGLQFLFEYFSETQRNKGNFPGRFSGRQFSNSRSEMNVSTLELGDSALYLCASLSTGGATEAFFGQGTRLTVV.

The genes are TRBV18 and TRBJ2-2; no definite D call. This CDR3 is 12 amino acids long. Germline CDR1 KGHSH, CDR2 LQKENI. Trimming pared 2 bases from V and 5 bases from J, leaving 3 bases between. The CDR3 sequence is CASSPGTGELFF. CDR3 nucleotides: TGTGCCAGCTCACCAGGAACCGGGGAGCTGTTTTTT.

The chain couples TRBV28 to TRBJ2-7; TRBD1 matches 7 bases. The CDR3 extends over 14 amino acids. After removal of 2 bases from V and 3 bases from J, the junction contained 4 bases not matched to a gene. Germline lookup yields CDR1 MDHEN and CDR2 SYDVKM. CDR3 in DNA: TGTGCCAGCAGTTTACAACAGGGGAGCTACGAGCAGTACTTC. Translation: CASSLQQGSYEQYF.

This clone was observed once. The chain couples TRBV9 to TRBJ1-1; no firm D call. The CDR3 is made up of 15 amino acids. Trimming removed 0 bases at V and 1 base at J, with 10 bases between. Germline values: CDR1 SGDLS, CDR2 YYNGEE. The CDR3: CASSVGSRTNTEAFF. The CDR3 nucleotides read TGTGCCAGCAGCGTAGGGTCCAGGACGAACACTGAAGCTTTCTTT.

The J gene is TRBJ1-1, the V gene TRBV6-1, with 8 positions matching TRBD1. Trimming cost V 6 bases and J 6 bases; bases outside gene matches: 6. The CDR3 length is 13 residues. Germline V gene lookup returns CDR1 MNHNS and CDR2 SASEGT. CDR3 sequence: CASRRTGIAEAFF. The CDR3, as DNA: TGTGCCAGCAGGAGGACAGGGATCGCTGAAGCTTTCTTT.

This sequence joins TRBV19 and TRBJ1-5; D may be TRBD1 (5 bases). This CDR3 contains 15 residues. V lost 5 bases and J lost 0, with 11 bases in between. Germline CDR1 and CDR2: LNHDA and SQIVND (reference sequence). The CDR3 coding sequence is TGTGCCAGTAGTCCGGGGACGTATAGCAATCAGCCCCAGCATTTT. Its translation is CASSPGTYSNQPQHF.

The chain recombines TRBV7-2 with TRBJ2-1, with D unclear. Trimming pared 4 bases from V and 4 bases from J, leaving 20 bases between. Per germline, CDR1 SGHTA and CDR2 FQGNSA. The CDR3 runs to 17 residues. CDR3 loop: CASSSPKGRNLYNEQFF. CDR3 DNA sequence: TGTGCCAGCAGCTCCCCCAAGGGAAGAAACCTATACAATGAGCAGTTCTTC.